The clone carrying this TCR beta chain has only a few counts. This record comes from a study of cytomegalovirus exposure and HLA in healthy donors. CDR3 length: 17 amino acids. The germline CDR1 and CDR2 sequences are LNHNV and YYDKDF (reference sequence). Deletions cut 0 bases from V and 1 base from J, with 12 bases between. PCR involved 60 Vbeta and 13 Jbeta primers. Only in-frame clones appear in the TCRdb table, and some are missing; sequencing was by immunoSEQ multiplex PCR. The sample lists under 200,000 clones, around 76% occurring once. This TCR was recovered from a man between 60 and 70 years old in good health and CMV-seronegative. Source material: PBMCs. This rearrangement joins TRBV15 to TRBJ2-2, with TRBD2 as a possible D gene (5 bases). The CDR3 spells CATSRDLQEENTGELFF. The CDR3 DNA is TGTGCCACCAGCAGAGATCTGCAGGAGGAGAACACCGGGGAGCTGTTTTTT. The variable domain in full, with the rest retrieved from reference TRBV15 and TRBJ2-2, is DAMVIQNPRYQVTQFGKPVTLSCSQTLNHNVMYWYQQKSSQAPKLLFHYYDKDFNNEADTPDNFQSRRPNTSFCFLDIRSPGLGDTAMYLCATSRDLQEENTGELFFGEGSRLTVL.